A selection of T cell receptor beta chains follows, all from one sample in a study of blood T cell repertoires in COVID-19. Produced via immunoSEQ multiplex PCR; TCRdb's table is partial and in-frame only. The table records 120,000 or so clones, approximately 71% of them present only once. Source material: peripheral blood. These receptors came from a woman in her seventies with acute or convalescent COVID-19. The CDR3 runs from the conserved cysteine through the conserved F or W.

CDR3aa: CASSAVSGNTIYF
v_gene: TRBV7-2
j_gene: TRBJ1-3

CDR3aa: CASSLDLGLAGGTDTQYF
v_gene: TRBV11-2
j_gene: TRBJ2-3

CDR3aa: CASSPPRASSGNTIYF
v_gene: TRBV18
j_gene: TRBJ1-3

CDR3aa: CASSLMTGGTDTQYF
v_gene: TRBV5-1
j_gene: TRBJ2-3

CDR3aa: CASTPRSGETQYF
v_gene: TRBV18
j_gene: TRBJ2-5

CDR3aa: CASSSTGWPQETQYF
v_gene: TRBV27
j_gene: TRBJ2-5

CDR3aa: CASSIAWDSYTGELFF
v_gene: TRBV19
j_gene: TRBJ2-2

CDR3aa: CASSLDRGLYEQYF
v_gene: TRBV6-5
j_gene: TRBJ2-7

CDR3aa: CASSVGGAGQETQYF
v_gene: TRBV11-2
j_gene: TRBJ2-5

CDR3aa: CASSLTDGSNEQYF
v_gene: TRBV7-9
j_gene: TRBJ2-7

CDR3aa: CASSSTGFDGYTF
v_gene: TRBV27
j_gene: TRBJ1-2

CDR3aa: CASNRGPSNQPQHF
v_gene: TRBV5-5
j_gene: TRBJ1-5

CDR3aa: CASGTGVGVNNQPQHF
v_gene: TRBV19
j_gene: TRBJ1-5

CDR3aa: CASSRGQSAYEQYF
v_gene: TRBV7-9
j_gene: TRBJ2-7

CDR3aa: CASSLAATFLHTF
v_gene: TRBV12-3/TRBV12-4
j_gene: TRBJ1-2

CDR3aa: CASSPGQGAGEQYF
v_gene: TRBV7-2
j_gene: TRBJ2-7

CDR3aa: CASTTTGGTSGGPQYF
v_gene: TRBV19
j_gene: TRBJ2-5

CDR3aa: CASSGGDEQYF
v_gene: TRBV18
j_gene: TRBJ2-7

CDR3aa: CASSLGFTVQETQYF
v_gene: TRBV7-9
j_gene: TRBJ2-5

CDR3aa: CASRRGRDFTDTQYF
v_gene: TRBV5-4
j_gene: TRBJ2-3

CDR3aa: CASRAATGELFF
v_gene: TRBV7-3
j_gene: TRBJ2-2

CDR3aa: CASSLAVGQGGQETQYF
v_gene: TRBV5-1
j_gene: TRBJ2-5

CDR3aa: CASSPGQRNTEAFF
v_gene: TRBV18
j_gene: TRBJ1-1

CDR3aa: CASNPGTGSPYGYTF
v_gene: TRBV5-4
j_gene: TRBJ1-2

CDR3aa: CASIPEQGHGYTF
v_gene: TRBV19
j_gene: TRBJ1-2

CDR3aa: CASKREGTDTQYF
v_gene: TRBV3-1/TRBV3-2
j_gene: TRBJ2-3

CDR3aa: CASSRGTGGLETQYF
v_gene: TRBV11-2
j_gene: TRBJ2-5

CDR3aa: CASSLGGQGIRTEAFF
v_gene: TRBV3-1/TRBV3-2
j_gene: TRBJ1-1

CDR3aa: CASSPQEGAGGYTF
v_gene: TRBV5-4
j_gene: TRBJ1-2

CDR3aa: CASSPGFTGSYEQYF
v_gene: TRBV18
j_gene: TRBJ2-7

CDR3aa: CASSLAGGSYNEQFF
v_gene: TRBV11-2
j_gene: TRBJ2-1

CDR3aa: CASSIGQGGSTGELFF
v_gene: TRBV7-8
j_gene: TRBJ2-2

CDR3aa: CASRDRGSHGYTF
v_gene: TRBV27
j_gene: TRBJ1-2

CDR3aa: CASRRQGQRPQHF
v_gene: TRBV2
j_gene: TRBJ1-5

CDR3aa: CASSGSPPTTGLGYTF
v_gene: TRBV6-1
j_gene: TRBJ1-2

CDR3aa: CASSQGLVDEQFF
v_gene: TRBV4-2
j_gene: TRBJ2-1

CDR3aa: CATRTGGGNTIYF
v_gene: TRBV6-5
j_gene: TRBJ1-3

CDR3aa: CAWSATGYGYTF
v_gene: TRBV30
j_gene: TRBJ1-2

CDR3aa: CASSQAGSFTGELFF
v_gene: TRBV3-1/TRBV3-2
j_gene: TRBJ2-2

CDR3aa: CASSLGTVEWQFF
v_gene: TRBV6-5
j_gene: TRBJ2-1

CDR3aa: CASSSPGGLYGYTF
v_gene: TRBV28
j_gene: TRBJ1-2

CDR3aa: CASSLDGQSGGGEKLFF
v_gene: TRBV7-9
j_gene: TRBJ1-4

CDR3aa: CASLGGGRETQYF
v_gene: TRBV28
j_gene: TRBJ2-5

CDR3aa: CASSWGLAGIQETQYF
v_gene: TRBV5-6
j_gene: TRBJ2-5

CDR3aa: CASSFSVAVAYEQYF
v_gene: TRBV5-6
j_gene: TRBJ2-7

CDR3aa: CASTRQGDNSPLHF
v_gene: TRBV9
j_gene: TRBJ1-6

CDR3aa: CASSRGLAAYNEQFF
v_gene: TRBV5-1
j_gene: TRBJ2-1

CDR3aa: CASSLAATGNGYTF
v_gene: TRBV7-4
j_gene: TRBJ1-2

CDR3aa: CASSLEQLPYEQYF
v_gene: TRBV5-1
j_gene: TRBJ2-7

CDR3aa: CASSWGQGVSEQYF
v_gene: TRBV28
j_gene: TRBJ2-7

CDR3aa: CASRAGRGRLDFGNIQYF
v_gene: TRBV27
j_gene: TRBJ2-4

CDR3aa: CASSFRGSTDTQYF
v_gene: TRBV6-5
j_gene: TRBJ2-3

CDR3aa: CASSHQREHSYNEQFF
v_gene: TRBV3-1/TRBV3-2
j_gene: TRBJ2-1

CDR3aa: CASSQGWTGPQETQYF
v_gene: TRBV3-1/TRBV3-2
j_gene: TRBJ2-5

CDR3aa: CASSLDRKETQYF
v_gene: TRBV7-8
j_gene: TRBJ2-5